The present TCR beta chain was sequenced within a study of blood T cell repertoires in COVID-19. Study as a whole: Researchers got acute and convalescent COVID-19 samples from the United States, Italy and Spain. T cells, B-cell-depleted T cells, or PBMCs provided the cDNA or gDNA that served as material.

The J segment lost 6 bases and the V segment lost 0 bases, leaving 10 bases of the junction unmatched. This CDR3 contains 18 residues. Germline V gene data show CDR1 as LGHDT and CDR2 as YNNKEL (reference sequence). Per the original data handling: Amplification of reference gene primers provided the estimated nucleated cell counts. Clones were read by immunoSEQ multiplex PCR, and TCRdb kept only the in-frame ones, dropping some. D and trimming were read from the DNA, whereas the V and J calls and clone size are those reported in that table. This table holds fewer than 500,000 clones, 88% found once. Participant-given clinical history determined each cohort assignment.

This TCR came from a woman aged 25 to 39 with acute COVID-19. The chain joins TRBV3-1 (or the pseudogene TRBV3-2) to TRBJ1-6; 8 bases align to TRBD1. The sample comprised PBMCs or T cells enriched from blood (not recorded which). In DNA form, the CDR3 reads TGTGCCAGCAGCCAAGATACAGCAGGGGGCTGGGTTAATTCACCCCTCCACTTT. This translates into CASSQDTAGGWVNSPLHF.